This is a list of T cell receptor beta chains from one sample in a study of blood T cell repertoires in COVID-19. The data were produced by immunoSEQ multiplex PCR, yet TCRdb's version contains in-frame clones alone and is incomplete. The profile shows some 300,000 clones, 87% of them singletons. The sample taken for sequencing was peripheral blood. The receptors stem from a young man with active or convalescent COVID-19. The CDR3 runs from the conserved cysteine through the conserved F or W. A D gene is named only where the DNA matches it firmly. Expanded clones get a size class; other rows say once, few or many, or leave the size out.

CDR3: CASSLAGAGGPQHF
DNA: TGTGCCAGCAGCTTAGCAGGGGCTGGGGGGCCCCAGCATTTT
size: -
D: -
V: TRBV11-2
J: TRBJ1-5

CDR3: CASRRQGSAFF
DNA: TGTGCCAGCAGAAGACAGGGCTCAGCTTTCTTT
size: few
D: TRBD1
V: TRBV6-5
J: TRBJ1-1

CDR3: CASSQGPSGIQETQYF
DNA: TGTGCCAGCAGCCAAGGGCCTAGCGGGATACAAGAGACCCAGTACTTC
size: -
D: TRBD2
V: TRBV3-1/TRBV3-2
J: TRBJ2-5

CDR3: CASSITSGRAADEQYF
DNA: TGCGCCAGCAGCATCACTAGCGGGAGGGCCGCAGACGAGCAGTACTTC
size: -
D: TRBD2
V: TRBV5-1
J: TRBJ2-7

CDR3: CASSEPGIGQETYEQYF
DNA: TGTGCCAGCAGTGAACCAGGTATAGGACAGGAAACCTACGAGCAGTACTTC
size: -
D: TRBD1
V: TRBV2
J: TRBJ2-7

CDR3: CASSGPLGFGGNQPQHF
DNA: TGTGCCAGCAGTGGCCCCCTGGGGTTCGGGGGCAATCAGCCCCAGCATTTT
size: -
D: -
V: TRBV2
J: TRBJ1-5

CDR3: CASSLYTGNMNTEAFF
DNA: TGTGCCAGCAGTTTGTATACGGGGAACATGAACACTGAAGCTTTCTTT
size: few
D: -
V: TRBV27
J: TRBJ1-1

CDR3: CASSLAAMGREKLFF
DNA: TGTGCCAGCTCACTTGCGGCCATGGGGAGGGAAAAACTGTTTTTT
size: -
D: -
V: TRBV18
J: TRBJ1-4

CDR3: CASSLDPSTYEQYF
DNA: TGTGCCAGCAGCTTAGATCCGAGTACGTACGAGCAGTACTTC
size: -
D: -
V: TRBV7-6
J: TRBJ2-7

CDR3: CASSSGGGRPGAFF
DNA: TGTGCCAGCAGCTCGGGGGGAGGCAGGCCAGGAGCTTTCTTT
size: -
D: -
V: TRBV7-2
J: TRBJ1-1

CDR3: CASSYRDNQPQHF
DNA: TGTGCCAGCAGCTACAGGGACAATCAGCCCCAGCATTTT
size: -
D: -
V: TRBV7-6
J: TRBJ1-5

CDR3: CARTEGQGMNNEQFF
DNA: TGTGCCAGAACCGAAGGACAGGGTATGAACAATGAGCAGTTCTTC
size: -
D: TRBD1
V: TRBV5-3
J: TRBJ2-1

CDR3: CASSQAAPGGRLFF
DNA: TGTGCCAGCAGCCAAGCGGCGCCTGGCGGGAGACTGTTCTTC
size: -
D: TRBD2
V: TRBV4-2
J: TRBJ2-1

CDR3: CASSLQGPYGYTF
DNA: TGTGCCAGCAGTTTACAGGGGCCCTATGGCTACACCTTC
size: once
D: -
V: TRBV12-3/TRBV12-4
J: TRBJ1-2

CDR3: CARPDPGQPTYEQYF
DNA: TGTGCCAGGCCGGACCCGGGACAGCCAACCTACGAGCAGTACTTC
size: -
D: TRBD1
V: TRBV6-4
J: TRBJ2-7

CDR3: CASSQATSGRGYNEQFF
DNA: TGTGCCAGCAGCCAAGCCACTAGCGGGAGAGGATACAATGAGCAGTTCTTC
size: -
D: TRBD2
V: TRBV4-2
J: TRBJ2-1

CDR3: CASSFAGDRLNQPQHF
DNA: TGTGCCAGCAGCTTCGCAGGGGACAGACTAAATCAGCCCCAGCATTTT
size: -
D: TRBD1
V: TRBV7-8
J: TRBJ1-5

CDR3: CSASPRIQWNEQFF
DNA: TGCAGTGCTAGTCCAAGAATACAGTGGAATGAGCAGTTCTTC
size: -
D: -
V: TRBV20-1
J: TRBJ2-1

CDR3: CASSQDPPPGQGAHEQYF
DNA: TGCGCCAGCAGCCAAGATCCACCGCCGGGACAGGGGGCACACGAGCAGTACTTC
size: -
D: TRBD1
V: TRBV4-3
J: TRBJ2-7

CDR3: CASSLLSQGAGEQYF
DNA: TGCGCCAGCAGCTTGCTTTCACAGGGGGCTGGTGAGCAGTACTTC
size: -
D: TRBD1
V: TRBV5-1
J: TRBJ2-7

CDR3: CASSLTPENIQYF
DNA: TGTGCCAGCAGCTTAACGCCGGAAAACATTCAGTACTTC
size: -
D: -
V: TRBV7-3
J: TRBJ2-4

CDR3: CASRGGMGNEQFF
DNA: TGTGCCAGCCGCGGGGGGATGGGGAATGAGCAGTTCTTC
size: -
D: TRBD2
V: TRBV27
J: TRBJ2-1

CDR3: CASSPVLSGIYNEQFF
DNA: TGTGCCAGCAGCCCGGTGTTAAGCGGTATTTACAATGAGCAGTTCTTC
size: -
D: -
V: TRBV3-1/TRBV3-2
J: TRBJ2-1

CDR3: CASYSGRGDNEQFF
DNA: TGTGCCAGTTATAGCGGGAGGGGGGACAATGAGCAGTTCTTC
size: -
D: TRBD2
V: TRBV6-5
J: TRBJ2-1

CDR3: CASSQYFLGQTRGYTF
DNA: TGTGCCAGCAGCCAATACTTTCTGGGCCAGACGCGAGGCTACACCTTC
size: -
D: -
V: TRBV3-1/TRBV3-2
J: TRBJ1-2

CDR3: CASSPSFGTSTDTQYF
DNA: TGTGCCAGCTCACCATCCTTTGGGACTAGCACAGATACGCAGTATTTT
size: -
D: -
V: TRBV18
J: TRBJ2-3

CDR3: CASETGGDFSNQPQHF
DNA: TGCGCCAGCGAGACAGGGGGAGACTTTAGCAATCAGCCCCAGCATTTT
size: -
D: TRBD1
V: TRBV23-1
J: TRBJ1-5

CDR3: CASSAGTPNSPLHF
DNA: TGTGCCAGCAGTGCCGGGACACCTAATTCACCCCTCCACTTT
size: -
D: -
V: TRBV6-4
J: TRBJ1-6

CDR3: CASSYGHRSYEQYF
DNA: TGTGCCAGCAGCTATGGACACCGCTCCTACGAGCAGTACTTC
size: -
D: -
V: TRBV21-1
J: TRBJ2-7

CDR3: CASSYGLLRDTEAFF
DNA: TGTGCCAGCAGTTACGGCCTCCTCCGGGACACTGAAGCTTTCTTT
size: -
D: -
V: TRBV27
J: TRBJ1-1

CDR3: CASTRNRDSGGYTF
DNA: TGTGCCAGCACCAGGAACAGGGATAGCGGGGGCTACACCTTC
size: -
D: -
V: TRBV2
J: TRBJ1-2

CDR3: CASSQDTGVRTEAFF
DNA: TGCGCCAGCAGCCAAGATACAGGGGTTAGGACTGAAGCTTTCTTT
size: -
D: TRBD1
V: TRBV4-3
J: TRBJ1-1

CDR3: CASSPSQGRSTEAFF
DNA: TGTGCCAGCTCACCATCCCAAGGGAGAAGCACTGAAGCTTTCTTT
size: -
D: -
V: TRBV18
J: TRBJ1-1

CDR3: CASSNRGLRQPQHF
DNA: TGTGCCAGCAGCAACAGGGGGCTCAGGCAGCCCCAGCATTTT
size: -
D: TRBD1
V: TRBV27
J: TRBJ1-5

CDR3: CASSVGGVAGDNEQFF
DNA: TGTGCCAGCAGCGTGGGCGGGGTAGCGGGAGACAATGAGCAGTTCTTC
size: once
D: TRBD2
V: TRBV9
J: TRBJ2-1